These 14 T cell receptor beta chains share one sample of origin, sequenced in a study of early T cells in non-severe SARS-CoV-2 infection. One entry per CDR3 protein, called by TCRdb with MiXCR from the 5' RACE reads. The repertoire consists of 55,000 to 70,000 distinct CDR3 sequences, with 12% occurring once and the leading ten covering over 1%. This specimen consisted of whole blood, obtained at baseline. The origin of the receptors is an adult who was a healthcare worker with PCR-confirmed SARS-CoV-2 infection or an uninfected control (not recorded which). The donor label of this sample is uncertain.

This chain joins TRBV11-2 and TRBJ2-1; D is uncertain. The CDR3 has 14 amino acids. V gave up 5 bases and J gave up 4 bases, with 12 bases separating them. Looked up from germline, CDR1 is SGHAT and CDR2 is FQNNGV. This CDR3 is CASSPGPEYNEQFF. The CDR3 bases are TGTGCCAGCAGCCCCGGCCCGGAATACAATGAGCAGTTCTTC.

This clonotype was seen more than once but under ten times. CDR3 sequence (DNA): TGCGCCAGCAGCCACCCGACAGGGAATCATCAGCCCCAGCATTTT. Translation gives CASSHPTGNHQPQHF. V is TRBV4-1 and J is TRBJ1-5; 7 bases are a match to TRBD1. Germline trimming cut 3 bases from V and 5 bases from J; bases unmatched to any gene: 7. CDR1 is MGHRA and CDR2 is YSYEKL in the germline V gene. CDR3 length: 15 amino acids.

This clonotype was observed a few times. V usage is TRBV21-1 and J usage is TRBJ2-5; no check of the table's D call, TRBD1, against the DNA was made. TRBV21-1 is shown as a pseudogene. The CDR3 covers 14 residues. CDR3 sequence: CASSNSRGPKTQYF. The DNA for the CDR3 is TGTGCCAGCAGCAATTCGAGGGGGCCGAAGACCCAGTACTTC.

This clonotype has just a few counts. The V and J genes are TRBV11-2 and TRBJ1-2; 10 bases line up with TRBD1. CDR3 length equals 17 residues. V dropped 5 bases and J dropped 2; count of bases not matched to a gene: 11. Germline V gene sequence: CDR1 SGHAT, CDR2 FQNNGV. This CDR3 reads CASSPRTGGGLNYGYTF. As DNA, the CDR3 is TGTGCCAGCAGCCCGCGGACAGGGGGAGGCCTCAACTATGGCTACACCTTC.

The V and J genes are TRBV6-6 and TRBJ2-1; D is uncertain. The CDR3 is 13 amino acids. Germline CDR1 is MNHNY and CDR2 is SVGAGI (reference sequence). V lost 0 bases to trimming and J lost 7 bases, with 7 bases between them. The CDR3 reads CASSYSRLNEQFF. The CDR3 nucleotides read TGTGCCAGCAGTTACTCCCGGTTAAATGAGCAGTTCTTC.

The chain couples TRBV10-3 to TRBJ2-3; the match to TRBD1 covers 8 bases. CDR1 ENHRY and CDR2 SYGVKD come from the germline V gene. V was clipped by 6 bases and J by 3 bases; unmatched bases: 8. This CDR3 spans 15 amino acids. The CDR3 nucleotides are TGTGCCATCAGCGCCCGGACAGGGTTAACAGATACGCAGTATTTT. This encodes CAISARTGLTDTQYF.

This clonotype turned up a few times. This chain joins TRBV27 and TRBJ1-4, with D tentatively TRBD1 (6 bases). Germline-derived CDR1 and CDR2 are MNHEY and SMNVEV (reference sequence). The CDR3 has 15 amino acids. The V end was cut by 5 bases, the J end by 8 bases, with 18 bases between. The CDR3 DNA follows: TGTGCCAGCAGTAGAGTCGGGGGCGCGGAGGAAAAACTGTTTTTT. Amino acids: CASSRVGGAEEKLFF.

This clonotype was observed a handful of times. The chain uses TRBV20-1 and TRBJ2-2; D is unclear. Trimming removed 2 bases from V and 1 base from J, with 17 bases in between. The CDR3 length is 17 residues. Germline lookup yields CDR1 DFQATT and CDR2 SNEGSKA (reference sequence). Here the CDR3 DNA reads TGCAGTGCTAGACTCCACAAAGGTGGGATGAACACCGGGGAGCTGTTTTTT. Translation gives CSARLHKGGMNTGELFF.

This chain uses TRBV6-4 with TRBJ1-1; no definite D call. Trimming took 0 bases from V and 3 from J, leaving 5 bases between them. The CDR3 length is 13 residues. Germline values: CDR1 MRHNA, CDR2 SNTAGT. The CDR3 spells CASSDSQYTEAFF. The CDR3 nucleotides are TGTGCCAGCAGTGACTCGCAGTACACTGAAGCTTTCTTT.

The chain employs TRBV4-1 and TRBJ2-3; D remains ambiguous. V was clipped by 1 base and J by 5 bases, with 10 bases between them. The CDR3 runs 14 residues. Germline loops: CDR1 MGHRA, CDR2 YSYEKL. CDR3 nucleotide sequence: TGCGCCAGCAGCCAAGCCGTTTTGGGAGATACGCAGTATTTT. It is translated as CASSQAVLGDTQYF.

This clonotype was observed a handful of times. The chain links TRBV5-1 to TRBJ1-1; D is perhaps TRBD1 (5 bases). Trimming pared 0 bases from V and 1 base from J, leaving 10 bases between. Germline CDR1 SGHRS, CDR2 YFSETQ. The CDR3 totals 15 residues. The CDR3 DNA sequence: TGCGCCAGCAGCTTGGGGCCGGGGCGGAACACTGAAGCTTTCTTT. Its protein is CASSLGPGRNTEAFF.

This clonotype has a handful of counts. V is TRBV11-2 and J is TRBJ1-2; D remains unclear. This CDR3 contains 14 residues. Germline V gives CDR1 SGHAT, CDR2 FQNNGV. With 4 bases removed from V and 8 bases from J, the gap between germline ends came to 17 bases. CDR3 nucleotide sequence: TGTGCCAGCAGCTCCCGGCCTGGGGTTCTCGGCTACACCTTC. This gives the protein CASSSRPGVLGYTF.

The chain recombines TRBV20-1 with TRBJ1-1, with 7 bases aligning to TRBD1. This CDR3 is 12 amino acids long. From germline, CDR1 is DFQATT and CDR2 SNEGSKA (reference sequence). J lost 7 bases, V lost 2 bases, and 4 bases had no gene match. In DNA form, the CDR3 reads TGCAGTGCTAGACGGGACAGTCGTGAAGCTTTCTTT. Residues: CSARRDSREAFF.

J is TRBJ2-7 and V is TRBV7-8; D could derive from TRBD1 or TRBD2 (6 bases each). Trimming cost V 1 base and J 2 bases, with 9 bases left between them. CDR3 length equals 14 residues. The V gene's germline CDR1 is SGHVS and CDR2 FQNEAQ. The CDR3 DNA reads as TGTGCCAGCAGCTTAGACGGGGGCCCCTACGAGCAGTACGTC. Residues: CASSLDGGPYEQYV.